Listed here is a single T cell receptor (beta chain). Sequenced by immunoSEQ multiplex PCR; TCRdb stores in-frame clones only, minus some. The sample includes roughly 63,000 clones, 89% of them seen just once. This entry belongs to a study of blood T cell repertoires in COVID-19. On the study more broadly: The origin of the acute and convalescent COVID-19 samples was the United States, Italy and Spain. In each case, the material was cDNA or gDNA derived from T cells, B-cell-depleted T cells, or PBMCs.

This CDR3 region has 18 residues. Germline trimming cut 0 bases from V and 1 base from J; bases unmatched to any gene: 7. Germline V gene lookup returns CDR1 ENHRY and CDR2 SYGVKD. This TCR derives from a man in his fifties or sixties with active COVID-19. Sequences were obtained from peripheral blood. The rearrangement joins TRBV10-3 to TRBJ2-1, with TRBD2 matching 9 bases. The CDR3 coding sequence is TGTGCCATCAGTGAGTCTCGCGGGAGGGGGCTTTCCTACAATGAGCAGTTCTTC. As protein: CAISESRGRGLSYNEQFF.